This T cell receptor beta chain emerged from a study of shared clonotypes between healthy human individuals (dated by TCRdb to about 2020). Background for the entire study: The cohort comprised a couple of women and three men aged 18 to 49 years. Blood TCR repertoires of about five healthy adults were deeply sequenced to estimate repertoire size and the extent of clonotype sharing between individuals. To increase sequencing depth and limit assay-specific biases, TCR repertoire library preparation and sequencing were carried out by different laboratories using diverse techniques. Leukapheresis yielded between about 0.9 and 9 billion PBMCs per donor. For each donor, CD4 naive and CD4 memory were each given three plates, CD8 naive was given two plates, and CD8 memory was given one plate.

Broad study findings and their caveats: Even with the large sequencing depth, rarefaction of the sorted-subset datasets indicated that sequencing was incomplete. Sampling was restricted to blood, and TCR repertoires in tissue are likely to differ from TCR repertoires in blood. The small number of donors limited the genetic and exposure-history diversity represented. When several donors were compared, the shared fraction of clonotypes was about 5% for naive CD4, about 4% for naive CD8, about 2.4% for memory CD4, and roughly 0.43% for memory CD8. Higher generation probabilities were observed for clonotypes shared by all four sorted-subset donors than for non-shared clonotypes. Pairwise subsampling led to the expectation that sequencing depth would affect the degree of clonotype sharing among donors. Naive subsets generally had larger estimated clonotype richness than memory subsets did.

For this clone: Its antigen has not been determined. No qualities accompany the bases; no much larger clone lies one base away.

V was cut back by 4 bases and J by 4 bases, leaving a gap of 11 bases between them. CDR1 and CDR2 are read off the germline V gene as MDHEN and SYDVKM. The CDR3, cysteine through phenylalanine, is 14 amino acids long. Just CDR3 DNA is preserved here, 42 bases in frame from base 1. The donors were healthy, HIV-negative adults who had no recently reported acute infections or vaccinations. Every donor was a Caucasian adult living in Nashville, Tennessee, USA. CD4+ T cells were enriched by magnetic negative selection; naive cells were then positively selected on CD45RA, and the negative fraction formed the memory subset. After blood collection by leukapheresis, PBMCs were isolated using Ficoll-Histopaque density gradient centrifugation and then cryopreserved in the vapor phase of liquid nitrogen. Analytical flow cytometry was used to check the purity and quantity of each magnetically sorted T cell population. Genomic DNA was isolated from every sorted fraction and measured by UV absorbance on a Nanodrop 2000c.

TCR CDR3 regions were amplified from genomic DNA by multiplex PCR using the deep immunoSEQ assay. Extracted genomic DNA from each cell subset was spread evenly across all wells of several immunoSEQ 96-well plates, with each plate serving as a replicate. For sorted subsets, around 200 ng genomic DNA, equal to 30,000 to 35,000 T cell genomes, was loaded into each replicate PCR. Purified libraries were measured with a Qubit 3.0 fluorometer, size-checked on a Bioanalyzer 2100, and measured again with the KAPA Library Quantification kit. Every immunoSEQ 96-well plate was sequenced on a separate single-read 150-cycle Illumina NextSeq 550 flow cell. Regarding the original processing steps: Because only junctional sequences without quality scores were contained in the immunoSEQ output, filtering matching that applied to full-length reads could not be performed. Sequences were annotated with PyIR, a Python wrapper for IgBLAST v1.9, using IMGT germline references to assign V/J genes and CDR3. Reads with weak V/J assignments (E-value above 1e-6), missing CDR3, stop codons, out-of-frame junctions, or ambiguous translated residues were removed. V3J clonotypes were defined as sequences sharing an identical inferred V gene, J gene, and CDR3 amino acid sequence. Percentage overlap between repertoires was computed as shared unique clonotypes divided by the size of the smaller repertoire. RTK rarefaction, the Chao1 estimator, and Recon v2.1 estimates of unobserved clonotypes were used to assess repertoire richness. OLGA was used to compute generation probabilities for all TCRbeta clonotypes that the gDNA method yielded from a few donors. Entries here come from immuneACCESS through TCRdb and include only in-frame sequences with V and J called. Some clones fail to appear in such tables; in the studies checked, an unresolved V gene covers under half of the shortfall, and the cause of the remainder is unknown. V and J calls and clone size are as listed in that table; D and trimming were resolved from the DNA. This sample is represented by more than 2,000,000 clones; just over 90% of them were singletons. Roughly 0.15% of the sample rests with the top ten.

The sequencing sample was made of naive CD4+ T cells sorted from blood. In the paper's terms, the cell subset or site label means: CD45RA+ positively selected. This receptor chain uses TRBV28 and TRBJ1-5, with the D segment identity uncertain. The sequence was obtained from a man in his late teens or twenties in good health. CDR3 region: CASSYDWGNQPQHF. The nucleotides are TGTGCCAGCAGTTACGACTGGGGAAATCAGCCCCAGCATTTT.